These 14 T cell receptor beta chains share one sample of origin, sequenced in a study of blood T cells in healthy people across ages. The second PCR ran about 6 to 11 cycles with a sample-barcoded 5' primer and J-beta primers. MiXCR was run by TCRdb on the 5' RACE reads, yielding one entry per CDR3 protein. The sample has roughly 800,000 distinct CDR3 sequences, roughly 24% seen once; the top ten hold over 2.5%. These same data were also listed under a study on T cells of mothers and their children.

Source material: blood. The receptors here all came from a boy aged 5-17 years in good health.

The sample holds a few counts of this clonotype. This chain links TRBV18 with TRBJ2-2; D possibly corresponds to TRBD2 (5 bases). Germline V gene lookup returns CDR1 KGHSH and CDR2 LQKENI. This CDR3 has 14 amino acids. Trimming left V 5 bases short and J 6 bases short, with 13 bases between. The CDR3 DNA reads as TGTGCCAGCTCATTGGGAGTGAAATCCGGGGAGCTGTTTTTT. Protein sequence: CASSLGVKSGELFF.

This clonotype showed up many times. The CDR3 region is CASSPGTGTEAFF. Written as DNA, the CDR3 is TGTGCCAGCAGCCCCGGGACGGGAACTGAAGCTTTCTTT. The genes are TRBV4-2 and TRBJ1-1; possibly TRBD1 for D (5 bases). The V end lost 4 bases, the J end lost 5 bases, and 11 bases lay between the germline ends. This CDR3 is 13 amino acids long. CDR1 and CDR2 (germline): LGHNA, YNFKEQ.

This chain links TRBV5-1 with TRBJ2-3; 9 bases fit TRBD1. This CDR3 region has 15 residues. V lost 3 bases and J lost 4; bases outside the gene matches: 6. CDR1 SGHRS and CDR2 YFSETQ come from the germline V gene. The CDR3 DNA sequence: TGCGCCAGCAGCTCGCGACAGGGGGGGTCAGATACGCAGTATTTT. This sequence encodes CASSSRQGGSDTQYF.

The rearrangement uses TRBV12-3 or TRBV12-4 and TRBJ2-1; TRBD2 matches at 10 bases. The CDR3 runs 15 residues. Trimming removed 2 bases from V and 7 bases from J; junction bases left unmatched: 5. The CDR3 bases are TGTGCCAGCAGTTTAACTAGCGGGGTGCGGAATGAGCAGTTCTTC. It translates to CASSLTSGVRNEQFF.

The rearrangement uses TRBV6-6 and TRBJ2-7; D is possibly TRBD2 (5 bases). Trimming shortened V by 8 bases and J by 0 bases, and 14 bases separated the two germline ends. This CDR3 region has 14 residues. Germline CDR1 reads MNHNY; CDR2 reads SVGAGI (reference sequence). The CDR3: CASLPGGSSYEQYF. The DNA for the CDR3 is TGTGCCAGCCTCCCGGGTGGGAGCTCCTACGAGCAGTACTTC.

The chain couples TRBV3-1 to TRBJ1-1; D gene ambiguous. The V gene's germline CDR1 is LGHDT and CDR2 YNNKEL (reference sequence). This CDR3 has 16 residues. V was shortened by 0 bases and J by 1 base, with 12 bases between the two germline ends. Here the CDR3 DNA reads TGTGCCAGCAGCCAAGATCCCGGCGGATGGAACACTGAAGCTTTCTTT. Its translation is CASSQDPGGWNTEAFF.

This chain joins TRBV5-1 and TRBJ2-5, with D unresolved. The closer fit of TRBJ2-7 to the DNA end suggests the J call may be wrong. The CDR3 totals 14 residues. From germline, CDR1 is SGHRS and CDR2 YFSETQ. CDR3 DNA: TGCGCCAGCAGCTTGGTCTCCCTTTTGGACGAGCAGTACTTC. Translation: CASSLVSLLDEQYF.

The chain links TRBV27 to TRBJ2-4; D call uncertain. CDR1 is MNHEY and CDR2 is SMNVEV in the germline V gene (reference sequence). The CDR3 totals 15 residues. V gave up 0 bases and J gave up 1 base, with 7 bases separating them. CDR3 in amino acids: CASSLSVGAKNIQYF. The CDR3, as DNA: TGTGCCAGCAGTTTATCGGTGGGCGCCAAAAACATTCAGTACTTC.

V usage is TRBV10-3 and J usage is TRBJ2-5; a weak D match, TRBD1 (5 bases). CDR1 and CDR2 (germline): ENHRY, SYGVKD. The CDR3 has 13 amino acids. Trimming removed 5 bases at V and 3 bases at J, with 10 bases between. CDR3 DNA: TGTGCCATCAGTCCAGGGCCAGAAGAGACCCAGTACTTC. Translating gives CAISPGPEETQYF.

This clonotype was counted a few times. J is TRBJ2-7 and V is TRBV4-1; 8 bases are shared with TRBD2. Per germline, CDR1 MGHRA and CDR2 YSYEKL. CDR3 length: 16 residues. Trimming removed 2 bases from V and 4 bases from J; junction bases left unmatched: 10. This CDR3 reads CASSQMGTRDFYEQYF. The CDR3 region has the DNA TGCGCCAGCAGCCAAATGGGGACTAGGGACTTTTACGAGCAGTACTTC.

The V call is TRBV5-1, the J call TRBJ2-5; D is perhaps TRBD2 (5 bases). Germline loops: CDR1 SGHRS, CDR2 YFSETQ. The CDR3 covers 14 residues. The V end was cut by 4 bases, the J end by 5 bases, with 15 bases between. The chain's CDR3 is CASSPRAGWETQYF. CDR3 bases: TGCGCCAGCAGCCCGAGGGCCGGTTGGGAGACCCAGTACTTC. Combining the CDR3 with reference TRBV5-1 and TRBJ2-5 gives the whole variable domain KAGVTQTPRYLIKTRGQQVTLSCSPISGHRSVSWYQQTPGQGLQFLFEYFSETQRNKGNFPGRFSGRQFSNSRSEMNVSTLELGDSALYLCASSPRAGWETQYFGPGTRLLVL.

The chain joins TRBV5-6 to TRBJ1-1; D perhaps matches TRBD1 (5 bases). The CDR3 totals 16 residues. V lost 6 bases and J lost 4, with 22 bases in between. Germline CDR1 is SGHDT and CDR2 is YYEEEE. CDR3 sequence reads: CASNSWAGMVSTEAFF. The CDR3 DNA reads TGTGCCAGCAACTCCTGGGCAGGGATGGTAAGCACTGAAGCTTTCTTT.

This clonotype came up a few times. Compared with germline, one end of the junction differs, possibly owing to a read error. Here the CDR3 reads CAISEYRDGETQYF. The DNA for the CDR3 is TGTGCCATCAGCGAGTACAGGGACGGGGAGACCCAGTACTTC. The V gene is TRBV10-3, the J gene TRBJ2-5, with D possibly being TRBD1 (6 bases). The CDR3 spans 14 residues. Germline values: CDR1 ENHRY, CDR2 SYGVKD.

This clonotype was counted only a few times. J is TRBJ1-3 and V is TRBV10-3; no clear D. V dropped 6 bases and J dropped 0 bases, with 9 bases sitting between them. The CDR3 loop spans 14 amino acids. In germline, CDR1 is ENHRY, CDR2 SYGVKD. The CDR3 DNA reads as TGTGCCATCAGAGGCGACGGCTCTGGAAACACCATATATTTT. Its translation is CAIRGDGSGNTIYF.